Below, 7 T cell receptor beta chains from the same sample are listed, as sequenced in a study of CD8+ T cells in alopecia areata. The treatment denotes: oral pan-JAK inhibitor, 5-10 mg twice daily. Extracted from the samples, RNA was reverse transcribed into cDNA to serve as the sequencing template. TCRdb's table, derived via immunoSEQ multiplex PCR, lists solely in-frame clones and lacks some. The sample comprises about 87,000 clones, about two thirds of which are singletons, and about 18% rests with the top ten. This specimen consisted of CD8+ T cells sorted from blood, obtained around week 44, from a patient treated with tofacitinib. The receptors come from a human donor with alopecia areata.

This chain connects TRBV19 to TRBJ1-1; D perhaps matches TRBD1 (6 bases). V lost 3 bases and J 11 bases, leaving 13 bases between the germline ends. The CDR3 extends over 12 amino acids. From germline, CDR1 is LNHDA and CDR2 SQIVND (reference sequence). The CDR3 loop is CASSIPGQSAFF. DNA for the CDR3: TGTGCCAGTAGTATCCCGGGACAATCGGCTTTCTTT.

The DNA for the CDR3 is TGCAGCGTTTTTGGTCTGGGGGCGAGCTTTGAAGCTTTCTTT. Its translation: CSVFGLGASFEAFF. The rearrangement uses TRBV29-1 and TRBJ1-1; maybe TRBD1 (6 bases). The ends were cut back, 5 bases at V and 7 bases at J, with 20 bases in the middle. The length of the CDR3 is 14 residues. Germline V gene data show CDR1 as SQVTM and CDR2 as ANQGSEA.

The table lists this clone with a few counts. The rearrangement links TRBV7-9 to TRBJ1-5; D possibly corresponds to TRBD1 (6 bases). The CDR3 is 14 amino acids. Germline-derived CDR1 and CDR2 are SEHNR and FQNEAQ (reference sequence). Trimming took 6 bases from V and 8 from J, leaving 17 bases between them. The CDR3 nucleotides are TGTGCCAGCAGTGACTTGGGGGGGCTGGAGCCCCAGCATTTT. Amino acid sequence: CASSDLGGLEPQHF.

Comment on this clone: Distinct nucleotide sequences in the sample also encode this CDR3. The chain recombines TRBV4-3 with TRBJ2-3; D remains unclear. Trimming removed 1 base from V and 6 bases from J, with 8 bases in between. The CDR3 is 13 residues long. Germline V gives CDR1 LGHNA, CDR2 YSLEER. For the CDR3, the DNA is TGCGCCAGCAGCCAAGGACTCACCGATACGCAGTATTTT. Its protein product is CASSQGLTDTQYF.

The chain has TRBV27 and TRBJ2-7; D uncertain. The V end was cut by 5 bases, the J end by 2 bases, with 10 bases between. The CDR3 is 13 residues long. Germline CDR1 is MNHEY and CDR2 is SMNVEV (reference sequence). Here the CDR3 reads CASSLGSAYEQYF. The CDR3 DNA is TGTGCCAGCAGTCTCGGCAGCGCCTACGAGCAGTACTTC.

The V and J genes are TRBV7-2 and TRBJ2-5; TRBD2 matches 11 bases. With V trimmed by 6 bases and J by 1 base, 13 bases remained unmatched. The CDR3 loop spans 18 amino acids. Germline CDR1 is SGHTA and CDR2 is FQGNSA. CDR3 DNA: TGTGCCAGCAGGGATCGTAGCGGGGGGGCGAAAAGCCAAGAGACCCAGTACTTC. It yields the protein CASRDRSGGAKSQETQYF.

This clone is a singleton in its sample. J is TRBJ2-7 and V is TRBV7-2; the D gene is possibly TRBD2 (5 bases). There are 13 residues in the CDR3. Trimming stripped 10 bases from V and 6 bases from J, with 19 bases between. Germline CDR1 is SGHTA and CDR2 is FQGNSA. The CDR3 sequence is CATETWGLAEQYF. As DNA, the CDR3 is TGTGCCACCGAGACGTGGGGTCTAGCCGAGCAGTACTTC.